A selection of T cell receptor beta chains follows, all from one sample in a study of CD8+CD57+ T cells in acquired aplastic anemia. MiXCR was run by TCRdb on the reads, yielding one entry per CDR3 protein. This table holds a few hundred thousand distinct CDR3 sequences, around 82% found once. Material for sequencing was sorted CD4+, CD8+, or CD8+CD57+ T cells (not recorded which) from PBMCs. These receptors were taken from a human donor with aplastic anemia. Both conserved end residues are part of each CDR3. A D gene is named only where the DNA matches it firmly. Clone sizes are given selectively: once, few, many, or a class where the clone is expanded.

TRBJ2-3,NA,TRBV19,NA,TGTGCCAGCAGTATAGGTAGCGGCGGGTACAATGAGCAGTACTTT,CASSIGSGGYNEQYF
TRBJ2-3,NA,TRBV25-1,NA,TGTGCCAGCAGTGCCCTCACAGATACGCAGTATTTT,CASSALTDTQYF
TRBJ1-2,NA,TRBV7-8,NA,TGTGCCAGCAGCTTAGCGGGGGGCGCCCATACGCATGGCTACACCTTC,CASSLAGGAHTHGYTF
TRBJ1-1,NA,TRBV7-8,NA,TGTGCCAGCAGCTTAGCGGGGAGACCCGATACGGAGTATTTCTTT,CASSLAGRPDTEYFF
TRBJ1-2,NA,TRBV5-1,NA,TGCGCCAGCAGCTTGGAGGGGGGAGGCACCTACACCTTC,CASSLEGGGTYTF
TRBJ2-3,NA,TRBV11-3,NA,TGTGCCAGCAGCTTAGATCTGAGTGCCGATACGCAGTATTTT,CASSLDLSADTQYF
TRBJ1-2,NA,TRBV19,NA,TGTGCCAGCAGTATAACGGGGGGCGCCGACAATGACCACACCTTC,CASSITGGADNDHTF
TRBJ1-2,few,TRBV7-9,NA,TGTGCCAGCAGCTTAGTACCCGGGGAGCTGTTTGTTGGAACCTTC,CASSLVPGELFVGTF
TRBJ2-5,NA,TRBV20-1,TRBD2,TGCAGTGCTAGCACCTCCCGCGGGGGACAAGAGACCCAGTACTTC,CSASTSRGGQETQYF
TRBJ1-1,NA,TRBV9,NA,TGTGCCAGCCGGCTAGGGGTGGTAGCGGGAAATCGGGCTTTCTTT,CASRLGVVAGNRAFF
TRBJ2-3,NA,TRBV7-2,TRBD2,TGTGCCAGCAGCCGCGCGCCGTTAGCGGGGGCTAGCACAGATACGCAGTATTTT,CASSRAPLAGASTDTQYF
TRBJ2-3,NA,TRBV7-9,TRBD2,TGTGCCAGCAGCTTTGCGAGAAGCGGGGGGACCGAGTATTTT,CASSFARSGGTEYF
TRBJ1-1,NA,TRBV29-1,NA,TGCAGCGTAGTCGGACAGATGAACACTGAAGCTTTCTTT,CSVVGQMNTEAFF
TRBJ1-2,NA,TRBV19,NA,TGTGCCAGTAGTATAGCGGGGGGCGCGTTGCTTGGCTACACCTTC,CASSIAGGALLGYTF
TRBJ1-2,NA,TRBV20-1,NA,TGCAGTGCTAGACCAGAAATAGGGACTCTCCTTAACTATGGCTACACCTTC,CSARPEIGTLLNYGYTF
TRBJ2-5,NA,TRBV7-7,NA,TGTGCTAGCAGCTTCCCCCCCAGGGATCGTTTGAGCCGTTACTTC,CASSFPPRDRLSRYF
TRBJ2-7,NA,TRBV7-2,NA,TGTGCCAGCAGCTCGGGCGGGGGCGCTTACGCACAGTACTTC,CASSSGGGAYAQYF
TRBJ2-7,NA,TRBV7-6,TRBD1,TGTGCCAGCAGCTCTGACAGGGGGCTATCACCCCTCCACTACGAGCAGTACTTC,CASSSDRGLSPLHYEQYF
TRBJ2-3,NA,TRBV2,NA,TGTGCCAGCGGCTTCGGGGGCAGCGGTACGCAGGATTTT,CASGFGGSGTQDF
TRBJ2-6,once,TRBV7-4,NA,TGTGCCAGCAGCCCCTGGAGCTCTGGGGCCACCCTCCAGACTTTC,CASSPWSSGATLQTF
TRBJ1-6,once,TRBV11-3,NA,TGTGCCAGCAGCTTTCGCTTGGGGGCGGATTCACCCCTCCACTTT,CASSFRLGADSPLHF
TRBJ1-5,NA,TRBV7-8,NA,TGTGCCAGCAGCTTAGCGGGCAGAGACGCGCAGCATTTT,CASSLAGRDAQHF
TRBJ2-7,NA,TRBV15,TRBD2,TGTGCCACCAGTAAAGGGAGGGGTATCGACGAGCAGTACTTT,CATSKGRGIDEQYF
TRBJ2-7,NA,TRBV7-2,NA,TGTGCCAGCAGTCCCGGGACTCACTACGAGCAGTACTTC,CASSPGTHYEQYF
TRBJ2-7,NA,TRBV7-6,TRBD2,TGTGCTAGCAGCTTACTAGCGGGGGACTACGAGCAGTACTTC,CASSLLAGDYEQYF
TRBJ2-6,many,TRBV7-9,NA,TGTGCCAGCATCCGGGGGTCGACTGGGGCCAACGTCCTGACTTTC,CASIRGSTGANVLTF
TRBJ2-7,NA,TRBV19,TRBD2,TGTGCCATCAGTGAGGCTAGCGGGGGCTACAAGGAGTACTTC,CAISEASGGYKEYF
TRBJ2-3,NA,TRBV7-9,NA,TGTGCCAGCAGCTTAGTACCCGGGGCGCTTACGCATGGATTT,CASSLVPGALTHGF
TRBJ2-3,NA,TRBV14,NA,TGTGCCAGCAGGATGGCGGGAACTGAAGCTTTCTTTTATTTT,CASRMAGTEAFFYF
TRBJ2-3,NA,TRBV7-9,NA,TGTGCCAGCAGCTTACAGTCAGGTACGCAGTATTTT,CASSLQSGTQYF
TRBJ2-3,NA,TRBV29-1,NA,TGCAATACTCCGGGACACCTAATTACAGATACGCAGTATTTT,CNTPGHLITDTQYF
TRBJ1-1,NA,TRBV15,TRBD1,TGTGCCACCAGCACGCGACAGGGCGACACTGAAGCTTTCTTT,CATSTRQGDTEAFF
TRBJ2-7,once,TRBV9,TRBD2,TGTGCCAGCAGCGGCTGGACTAGCGGGAGTAATCAGCACTTC,CASSGWTSGSNQHF
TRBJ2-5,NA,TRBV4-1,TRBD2,TGCGCCAGCAGCCAAGAACAGACTAGCGGTGGGGAGACCCAGTACTTC,CASSQEQTSGGETQYF
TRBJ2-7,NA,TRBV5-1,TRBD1,TGTGCCAGCAGCTCCGACAGGGAGATCTCCGAGCAGTACTTC,CASSSDREISEQYF
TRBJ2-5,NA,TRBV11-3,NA,TGTGCCAGCAGCAGAGGGTCGGACCTCGAGGAACCTTACTTC,CASSRGSDLEEPYF
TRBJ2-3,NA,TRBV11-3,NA,TGTGCCAGCAGCTTAGAGCCAGCTACGCAGTATTTT,CASSLEPATQYF
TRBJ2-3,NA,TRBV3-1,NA,TGTGCCAGCAGCCCAGCCGGGAGAAGGACAGATACGCAGTATTTT,CASSPAGRRTDTQYF
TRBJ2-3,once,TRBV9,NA,TGTGCCAGCAGCCCCTGGAGCTCTGGGGCCAACCACCATTTT,CASSPWSSGANHHF
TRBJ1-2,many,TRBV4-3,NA,TGCGCCAGCAGCCAGGATCTAACGCAGGGCTACACCTTC,CASSQDLTQGYTF
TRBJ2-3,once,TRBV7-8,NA,TGTGCCAGCAGCAGCGAGGGAGATCCCGACACGCACTCTTTT,CASSSEGDPDTHSF
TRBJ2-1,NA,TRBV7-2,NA,TGTGCCAGCAGCTTTCAAGGAGGCGCGGGGACGGATGAGCAGTTCTTC,CASSFQGGAGTDEQFF
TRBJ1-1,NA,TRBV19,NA,TGTGCCAGTAGTATAGCTCTCGCAGGGAACACTGAAGCTTTCTTT,CASSIALAGNTEAFF
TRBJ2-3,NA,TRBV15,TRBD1,TGTGCCAGCAGCAGGGGGACAGGGGATCACACAGATACGCAGTATTTT,CASSRGTGDHTDTQYF
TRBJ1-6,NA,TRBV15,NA,TGTGCCACCAGCACGGGGCAGGGGAATTCACCCCTCCACTTT,CATSTGQGNSPLHF
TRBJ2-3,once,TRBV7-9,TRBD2,TGTGCCAGCAGCTTAGCAAGAAGCGGGGGTAGGGAGGATTTT,CASSLARSGGREDF
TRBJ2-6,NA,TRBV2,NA,TGTGCCAGCAGGGACGCGGGTAGCGACGGGGCCAACGTTCTGACTTTC,CASRDAGSDGANVLTF
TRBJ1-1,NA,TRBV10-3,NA,TGTGCCAGCAGCCGAGACCAACAGGGAAGAGAGTTAGCTTTCTTT,CASSRDQQGRELAFF
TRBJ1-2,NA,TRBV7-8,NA,TGTGCCAGCAGCTTGGCAGGGACCCGAAACACTGAGTACACCTTC,CASSLAGTRNTEYTF
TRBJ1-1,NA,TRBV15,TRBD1,TGTGCCAGCAGCTTAGATCAGACAGGGACCACCGAAGCTTTCTTT,CASSLDQTGTTEAFF
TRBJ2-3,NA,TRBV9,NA,TGTGCCAGCGGGGGAGGGGGGGCAAATGATAAGTATTTT,CASGGGGANDKYF